One and the same sample provided the 21 T cell receptor beta chains below, sequenced in a study of blood T cell repertoires in COVID-19. Using immunoSEQ multiplex PCR, the repertoire was profiled, and TCRdb retains in-frame clones only, with some absent. The table has approximately 110,000 clones, 75% to 90% seen once. Sequencing was performed on peripheral blood. These receptors all come from a woman aged 55-70 years with acute or convalescent COVID-19.

The genes are TRBV5-1 and TRBJ2-5; D not resolved. The CDR3 has 14 amino acids. Germline CDR1 reads SGHRS; CDR2 reads YFSETQ. V was trimmed by 0 bases and J by 4 bases, leaving 10 bases between them. This CDR3 is CASSLVPSGETQYF. For the CDR3, the DNA is TGCGCCAGCAGCTTGGTTCCTTCGGGAGAGACCCAGTACTTC.

The V gene is TRBV5-8, the J gene TRBJ2-3, with 12 positions matching TRBD2. Germline CDR1 SGHTS, CDR2 YDEGEE. The trim removed 0 bases at V and 6 bases at J, leaving 5 bases unmatched. The CDR3 sequence is 16 residues long. The CDR3 region has the DNA TGTGCCAGCAGCTTGGGGCGGACTAGCGGGATTGATACGCAGTATTTT. Translation: CASSLGRTSGIDTQYF.

The chain has TRBV19 and TRBJ2-1; D may be TRBD2 (7 bases). Between the trimmed V and J ends, which lost 8 bases and 10 bases, there was a span of 15 bases. This CDR3 comprises 12 residues. The germline V gene has CDR1 LNHDA and CDR2 SQIVND (reference sequence). The CDR3 reads CASLRGAGEQFF. CDR3 coding DNA: TGTGCCAGTCTACGGGGGGCGGGCGAGCAGTTCTTC.

Here the CDR3 reads CASSDSSKQSHGYTF. The CDR3 nucleotides read TGTGCCAGCAGTGACTCGTCTAAACAGTCCCATGGCTACACCTTC. The V call is TRBV6-4, the J call TRBJ1-2; D gene unclear. The V and J ends lost 0 bases and 6 bases respectively, with 14 bases between them. Germline CDR1 MRHNA, CDR2 SNTAGT. The CDR3 has 15 residues.

The CDR3 spells CSASAGTEAFF. In nucleotides, the CDR3 is TGCAGTGCTAGTGCGGGCACTGAAGCTTTCTTT. V usage is TRBV20-1 and J usage is TRBJ1-1; the D is unclear. Germline CDR1 is DFQATT and CDR2 is SNEGSKA (reference sequence). The CDR3 has 11 residues. Trimming left V 3 bases short and J 4 bases short, with 6 bases between.

The chain recombines TRBV5-5 with TRBJ1-4, with TRBD1 as a possible D gene (6 bases). Trimming removed 4 bases from V and 2 bases from J, with 12 bases in between. Germline V gives CDR1 SGHKS, CDR2 YYEKEE (reference sequence). CDR3 length equals 15 residues. CDR3 sequence: CASSPGQLTNEKLFF. The DNA for the CDR3 is TGTGCCAGCAGCCCAGGACAGCTGACTAATGAAAAACTGTTTTTT.

The chain couples TRBV7-6 to TRBJ2-7; the D is unclear. Germline V gene data show CDR1 as SGHVS and CDR2 as FNYEAQ. The CDR3 loop spans 16 amino acids. V dropped 5 bases and J dropped 1 base, with 18 bases sitting between them. The CDR3 reads CASSVEAPPSSYEQYF. CDR3 bases: TGTGCCAGCAGCGTAGAAGCCCCCCCGTCATCCTACGAGCAGTACTTC. The full variable domain, completed using reference TRBV7-6 and TRBJ2-7, is GAGVSQSPRYKVTKRGQDVALRCDPISGHVSLYWYRQALGQGPEFLTYFNYEAQQDKSGLPNDRFSAERPEGSISTLTIQRTEQRDSAMYRCASSVEAPPSSYEQYFGPGTRLTVT.

The V call is TRBV6-5, the J call TRBJ1-5, with 11 bases that match TRBD1. J gave up 6 bases and V 6 bases, and 7 bases lay outside the gene matches. Germline V CDR1 and CDR2: MNHEY, SVGAGI. The CDR3 is 15 residues long. In nucleotides, the CDR3 is TGTGCCAGCAGATCCGGGACAGGGGGGAGTCAGCCCCAGCATTTT. Translation: CASRSGTGGSQPQHF.

The rearrangement links TRBV5-1 to TRBJ2-5, with 7 bases matching TRBD2. Trimming at V came to 6 bases and at J to 4 bases, leaving 6 bases not matched to a gene. Germline values: CDR1 SGHRS, CDR2 YFSETQ. The length of the CDR3 is 13 residues. For the CDR3, the DNA is TGCGCCAGCACCTCGGGGGGAGGAGAGACCCAGTACTTC. Translation gives CASTSGGGETQYF.

The table lists this clone with a few counts. The chain couples TRBV7-2 to TRBJ2-3; maybe TRBD2 (6 bases). This CDR3 is 15 amino acids long. The V gene lost 2 bases and the J gene lost 3 bases, with 12 bases spanning the gap. Germline values: CDR1 SGHTA, CDR2 FQGNSA. The CDR3: CASSLLYGGTDTQYF. CDR3 in DNA: TGTGCCAGCAGCTTATTATATGGGGGGACAGATACGCAGTATTTT.

The sample holds a few counts of this clone. The gene calls are TRBV28 and TRBJ1-2; no clear D. This CDR3 spans 15 amino acids. Germline V gene data show CDR1 as MDHEN and CDR2 as SYDVKM. Trimming shortened V by 5 bases and J by 1 base, and 14 bases separated the two germline ends. The CDR3 nucleotides are TGTGCCAGCAGTCCACCCGGACTGTTTAACTATGGCTACACCTTC. Amino acids: CASSPPGLFNYGYTF.

This chain links TRBV7-2 with TRBJ2-2; D call uncertain. This CDR3 region has 14 residues. V lost 8 bases, J lost 3 bases, and 13 bases lay in between. The germline V gene has CDR1 SGHTA and CDR2 FQGNSA. CDR3 amino acids: CASHEQSYTGELFF. The CDR3 nucleotides read TGTGCCAGCCATGAACAGTCCTACACCGGGGAGCTGTTTTTT.

The genes are TRBV12-3 or TRBV12-4 and TRBJ2-3; 7 bases line up with TRBD1. The CDR3 runs to 12 residues. Germline trimming cut 10 bases from V and 2 bases from J; bases unmatched to any gene: 3. The DNA of the CDR3 is TGTGCCACAGGGGGTTTCACAGATACGCAGTATTTT. Its protein is CATGGFTDTQYF.

The V gene is TRBV6-2 or TRBV6-3, the J gene TRBJ2-1, with D maybe TRBD2 (5 bases). The CDR3 is 14 amino acids. Trimming cost V 5 bases and J 7 bases, with 15 bases left between them. Germline V gives CDR1 MNHEY, CDR2 SVGEGT. The CDR3: CASSPGVTGNEQFF. In DNA form, the CDR3 reads TGTGCCAGCAGTCCAGGCGTTACGGGGAATGAGCAGTTCTTC.

This chain uses TRBV7-2 with TRBJ2-3; TRBD1 matches 7 bases. This CDR3 is built from 15 residues. V shed 2 bases, J shed 4 bases, and the junction held 6 bases outside the gene matches. In germline, CDR1 is SGHTA, CDR2 FQGNSA. This chain's CDR3 is CASSLKGGKADTQYF. Written as DNA, the CDR3 is TGTGCCAGCAGCTTAAAAGGGGGCAAAGCAGATACGCAGTATTTT.

This sequence joins TRBV18 and TRBJ1-4; no clear D. CDR1 and CDR2 from the germline V gene are KGHSH and LQKENI. Trimming took off 0 bases at V and 5 bases at J, with 10 bases between the two ends. There are 15 residues in the CDR3. In nucleotides, the CDR3 is TGTGCCAGCTCACCACCGATGGCACAGAATGAAAAACTGTTTTTT. Translation gives CASSPPMAQNEKLFF.

This clone was counted between two and nine times. In DNA, the CDR3 is TGTGCCAGTACCAGGGAGGCGAATCAGCCCCAGCATTTT. Protein product: CASTREANQPQHF. The chain joins TRBV19 to TRBJ1-5; D is perhaps TRBD1 (5 bases). In germline, CDR1 is LNHDA, CDR2 SQIVND (reference sequence). V lost 7 bases and J lost 4, with 11 bases in between. This CDR3 has 13 residues. The variable domain in full, completed from reference TRBV19 and TRBJ1-5, reads DGGITQSPKYLFRKEGQNVTLSCEQNLNHDAMYWYRQDPGQGLRLIYYSQIVNDFQKGDIAEGYSVSREKKESFPLTVTSAQKNPTAFYLCASTREANQPQHFGDGTRLSIL.

The gene calls are TRBV14 and TRBJ1-1; the D gene is possibly TRBD1 (6 bases). The CDR3 length is 15 residues. Trimming cost V 1 base and J 5 bases, with 14 bases left between them. CDR1 is SGHDN and CDR2 is FVKESK in the germline V gene. In DNA form, the CDR3 reads TGTGCCAGCAGCCAAGTTTCAGGCCAGGGGACTGAAGCTTTCTTT. This gives the protein CASSQVSGQGTEAFF.

This chain uses TRBV28 with TRBJ2-6; TRBD2 matches 8 bases. Germline V lookup: CDR1 MDHEN, CDR2 SYDVKM. The V gene end was trimmed by 6 bases and the J gene end by 2 bases; junction bases not matched to a gene: 3. This CDR3 is 15 amino acids long. CDR3 protein: CASRAGGTGANVLTF. CDR3 DNA sequence: TGTGCCAGCAGGGCGGGAGGAACTGGGGCCAACGTCCTGACTTTC.

The chain joins TRBV27 to TRBJ1-2; D is unclear. The CDR3 length is 14 residues. CDR1 and CDR2 (germline): MNHEY, SMNVEV (reference sequence). The V end was cut by 2 bases, the J end by 6 bases, with 13 bases between. CDR3 nucleotides: TGTGCCAGCAGTTTAGCCCCGGGAAAGGATGGCTACACCTTC. Translating gives CASSLAPGKDGYTF.

This sequence joins TRBV5-1 and TRBJ2-6; TRBD1 aligns across 9 bases. The V gene end was trimmed by 1 base and the J gene end by 0 bases; junction bases not matched to a gene: 11. CDR1 is SGHRS and CDR2 is YFSETQ in the germline V gene. This CDR3 is built from 20 residues. CDR3 sequence: CASSLRVGGQGSSGANVLTF. CDR3 bases: TGCGCCAGCAGCTTGAGGGTAGGGGGACAGGGATCCTCTGGGGCCAACGTCCTGACTTTC.